Listed below are T cell receptor beta chains from one sample, sequenced in a study of blood T cell repertoires in COVID-19. TCRdb's table, derived via immunoSEQ multiplex PCR, lists solely in-frame clones and lacks some. This table holds about 48,000 clones, approximately 81% found once. Material for sequencing was peripheral blood. The source of these receptors is a woman between 55 and 75 years old with acute or convalescent COVID-19. Each CDR3 is given with its conserved first and last residue. The D gene is left open where the match is weak. Some rows have no size entry. The others give once, few or many, or a class for an expanded clone.

v_call	clone_size	j_call	cdr3_length	d_call	cdr3_aa	cdr3_nt
TRBV9	once	TRBJ1-6	14	.	CASSPLHYNSPLHF	TGTGCCAGCAGCCCACTCCACTATAATTCACCCCTCCACTTT
TRBV6-5	.	TRBJ1-3	15	TRBD1	CASSQDRVSGNTIYF	TGTGCCAGCAGTCAGGACAGGGTCTCCGGAAACACCATATATTTT
TRBV11-1	.	TRBJ2-1	15	.	CASSLAGSSYNEQFF	TGTGCCAGCAGCTTAGCGGGGAGCTCCTACAATGAGCAGTTCTTC
TRBV7-3	.	TRBJ2-5	15	TRBD2	CASSLLAGSQETQYF	TGTGCCAGCAGCTTACTAGCGGGGTCCCAAGAGACCCAGTACTTC
TRBV4-3	.	TRBJ2-1	13	.	CASSQSPGVGQFF	TGCGCCAGCAGCCAATCCCCCGGTGTCGGGCAGTTCTTC
TRBV5-4	once	TRBJ2-5	13	.	CASSLAGAETQYF	TGTGCCAGCAGCTTGGCCGGTGCAGAGACCCAGTACTTC
TRBV29-1	.	TRBJ1-1	11	.	CSVRVSTEAFF	TGCAGCGTCAGGGTGAGCACTGAAGCTTTCTTT
TRBV13	.	TRBJ1-2	15	.	CASSLYQTGLDGYTF	TGTGCCAGCAGCTTGTATCAGACAGGACTCGATGGCTACACCTTC
TRBV9	.	TRBJ2-2	18	.	CASSVERAAVANTGELFF	TGTGCCAGCAGCGTAGAGAGGGCAGCCGTTGCGAACACCGGGGAGCTGTTTTTT
TRBV6-5	.	TRBJ1-2	13	.	CASSPGVFGGYTF	TGTGCCAGCAGTCCGGGGGTTTTCGGTGGCTACACCTTC
TRBV5-1	.	TRBJ2-1	13	TRBD2	CASSLAGVNEQFF	TGCGCCAGCAGTCTAGCGGGAGTCAATGAGCAGTTCTTC
TRBV30	.	TRBJ2-1	11	.	CAWRLEREQFF	TGTGCCTGGAGACTAGAGAGAGAGCAGTTCTTC
TRBV3-1/TRBV3-2	.	TRBJ2-1	15	TRBD1	CASSPRDRGGNEQFF	TGTGCCAGCAGTCCCCGGGACAGGGGTGGGAATGAGCAGTTCTTC
TRBV12-3/TRBV12-4	.	TRBJ2-5	13	.	CASTLQAEETQYF	TGTGCCAGCACGCTACAGGCCGAAGAGACCCAGTACTTC
TRBV4-2	once	TRBJ1-4	13	.	CASSQERQEKLFF	TGTGCCAGCAGCCAAGAAAGACAGGAAAAACTGTTTTTT
TRBV7-9	.	TRBJ1-2	15	TRBD1	CASSADRGHNYGYTF	TGTGCCAGCAGCGCGGACAGGGGCCACAACTATGGCTACACCTTC
TRBV6-1	.	TRBJ1-2	15	.	CASSEGAVRIYGYTF	TGTGCCAGCAGTGAAGGAGCTGTCAGGATTTATGGCTACACCTTC
TRBV14	.	TRBJ2-5	14	.	CASSLARGTETQYF	TGTGCCAGCAGCCTCGCGAGGGGGACGGAGACCCAGTACTTC
TRBV7-9	.	TRBJ1-2	12	.	CASSLDIFGYTF	TGTGCCAGCAGCTTGGACATTTTTGGCTACACCTTC
TRBV20-1	.	TRBJ2-5	11	.	CSARAAETQYF	TGCAGTGCTAGAGCCGCGGAGACCCAGTACTTC
TRBV4-1	.	TRBJ1-3	17	.	CASSQGGAFRSGNTIYF	TGCGCCAGCAGCCAGGGTGGGGCTTTCCGCTCTGGAAACACCATATATTTT
TRBV6-5	.	TRBJ2-5	15	TRBD2	CASSTGLAGVETQYF	TGTGCCAGCAGCACGGGACTAGCGGGAGTGGAGACCCAGTACTTC
TRBV11-2	.	TRBJ2-1	12	.	CASSSTVGEQFF	TGTGCCAGCAGCTCAACGGTTGGTGAGCAGTTCTTC
TRBV3-1/TRBV3-2	.	TRBJ2-7	12	.	CASSHRVAEQYF	TGTGCCAGCAGCCACCGAGTCGCCGAGCAGTACTTC
TRBV7-9	.	TRBJ2-2	14	.	CASSLKAGTGELFF	TGTGCCAGCAGCTTAAAGGCAGGCACCGGGGAGCTGTTTTTT
TRBV7-8	.	TRBJ1-2	14	.	CASSREGGGYGYTF	TGTGCCAGCAGCCGAGAAGGGGGTGGTTATGGCTACACCTTC
TRBV7-2	.	TRBJ1-6	16	.	CASSLVAGDYNSPLHF	TGTGCCAGCAGCTTAGTGGCCGGGGACTATAATTCACCCCTCCACTTT
TRBV7-7	.	TRBJ2-2	14	.	CASSGQGGTGELFF	TGTGCCAGCAGCGGGCAGGGGGGCACCGGGGAGCTGTTTTTT
TRBV6-5	.	TRBJ2-1	15	TRBD2	CASSYRSRGAHEQFF	TGTGCCAGCAGTTACCGATCGCGGGGGGCCCATGAGCAGTTCTTC
TRBV20-1	.	TRBJ2-5	14	.	CSASRGAGAETQYF	TGCAGTGCTAGTCGCGGGGCCGGGGCAGAGACCCAGTACTTC
TRBV27	.	TRBJ2-7	15	.	CASSPPGLGVREQYF	TGTGCCAGCAGCCCGCCGGGACTTGGTGTTCGCGAGCAGTACTTC
TRBV6-5	.	TRBJ1-1	11	.	CASTEWTEAFF	TGTGCCAGCACGGAGTGGACTGAAGCTTTCTTT
TRBV7-3	.	TRBJ1-1	14	.	CASSLGHSNTEAFF	TGTGCCAGCAGCTTGGGACATTCGAACACTGAAGCTTTCTTT
TRBV9	.	TRBJ2-2	18	TRBD2	CASSPRTTGGEYVGELFF	TGTGCCAGCAGCCCCCGAACTACGGGGGGGGAGTACGTTGGGGAGCTGTTTTTT
TRBV4-3	.	TRBJ2-2	15	.	CASSQEAGGIGELFF	TGCGCCAGCAGCCAAGAGGCAGGGGGGATCGGGGAGCTGTTTTTT
TRBV15	.	TRBJ2-1	15	.	CATRNRDSPYNEQFF	TGTGCCACCAGGAACCGGGACTCCCCCTACAATGAGCAGTTCTTC
TRBV3-1/TRBV3-2	.	TRBJ2-7	13	.	CASSHAKEYEQYF	TGTGCCAGCAGTCACGCAAAAGAGTACGAGCAGTACTTC
TRBV18	.	TRBJ1-1	18	.	CASSPPTAAGGRNTEAFF	TGTGCCAGCTCACCACCGACAGCAGCCGGCGGAAGGAACACTGAAGCTTTCTTT
TRBV5-4	.	TRBJ2-5	14	.	CASSPEVGQETQYF	TGTGCCAGCAGCCCGGAGGTCGGGCAAGAGACCCAGTACTTC
TRBV6-5	.	TRBJ1-2	14	TRBD1	CASRTYRGTYGYTF	TGTGCCAGCAGGACGTACAGGGGGACTTATGGCTACACCTTC
TRBV5-6	.	TRBJ1-2	12	.	CASSLFGYGYTF	TGTGCCAGCAGCTTGTTCGGCTATGGCTACACCTTC
TRBV5-5	.	TRBJ2-2	15	.	CASRDQTVFTGELFF	TGTGCCAGCAGAGATCAGACAGTTTTCACCGGGGAGCTGTTTTTT
TRBV6-6	.	TRBJ1-4	14	.	CASSASRGREKLFF	TGTGCCAGCAGCGCATCCAGGGGCAGAGAAAAACTGTTTTTT
TRBV6-5	.	TRBJ2-2	16	TRBD1	CASSYFGTGAPGELFF	TGTGCCAGCAGTTACTTTGGGACAGGGGCACCCGGGGAGCTGTTTTTT
TRBV7-9	.	TRBJ2-5	14	.	CASSLAAYQETQYF	TGTGCCAGCAGCTTAGCGGCCTACCAAGAGACCCAGTACTTC
TRBV12-5	.	TRBJ1-3	15	.	CASGLVKPLGNTIYF	TGTGCTAGTGGTTTGGTGAAGCCACTGGGAAACACCATATATTTT